A single sample is the source of the 3 T cell receptor beta chains below, sequenced in a study of T cell repertoires in cytomegalovirus infection. MiXCR, applied by TCRdb to the reads, yields one record per CDR3 protein. The sample holds more than 400,000 distinct CDR3 sequences, around 27% seen once. Sample: PBMCs. The receptor set was obtained from a human donor in good health (CMV status not recorded). Some clones in this sample may be carry-over from other donors' samples.

V usage is TRBV19 and J usage is TRBJ2-6; no clear D gene. Germline CDR1 reads LNHDA; CDR2 reads SQIVND (reference sequence). The CDR3 has 13 amino acids. Trimming removed 10 bases from V and 0 bases from J, with 7 bases in between. CDR3 nucleotides: TGTGCCACCCGTTACTCTGGGGCCAACGTCCTGACTTTC. Translating it yields CATRYSGANVLTF.

This clonotype showed up many times. The chain recombines TRBV7-8 with TRBJ2-7; D possibly uses TRBD1 or TRBD2 (5 bases each). Trimming left V 1 base short and J 6 bases short, with 7 bases between. CDR3 length: 12 amino acids. Germline CDR1 is SGHVS and CDR2 is FQNEAQ. This CDR3 reads CASSLGGAEQYV. Here the CDR3 DNA reads TGTGCCAGCAGCTTAGGAGGGGCCGAGCAGTACGTC.

This clonotype was detected only a few times. The chain carries TRBV20-1 and TRBJ2-3, with 11 positions matching TRBD2. The CDR3 consists of 14 residues. CDR1 DFQATT and CDR2 SNEGSKA come from the germline V gene (reference sequence). With 3 bases clipped from V and 4 bases from J, the junction kept 3 bases outside the gene matches. The CDR3 protein is CSASTSGSSDTQYF. Here the CDR3 DNA reads TGCAGTGCTAGCACTAGCGGGAGTTCAGATACGCAGTATTTT.